This T cell receptor (beta chain) was identified during a study of T cells in Graves' hyperthyroidism and ophthalmopathy. Study-wide results and limits: Most expanded thyroid clonotypes above 0.001 recurred in blood.

There were TCR beta CDR3 regions amplified from RNA transcripts. Using the HTBI primer set, a first-round RT-PCR was run on the TCR CDR3. MiXCR, applied by TCRdb to the multiplex PCR reads, yields one record per CDR3 protein. The sample gives 150,000 to 200,000 distinct CDR3 sequences, about 9.4% of which show up once; around 20% is in the top ten. This clonotype came up many times. Antigen unknown. The germline gives CDR1 SGHRS, CDR2 YFSETQ. The V end was cut by 0 bases, the J end by 9 bases, with 13 bases between. The CDR3 runs 14 residues. Diagnosing involved the use of clinical symptoms, serum thyroxine and TRAb, thyroid ultrasound and orbital computed tomography. Blood from later-ophthalmopathy patients was taken at first hyperthyroidism diagnosis. PBMCs came from 9 to 10 ml fresh peripheral blood.

Sequences were obtained from blood. The rearrangement uses TRBV5-1 and TRBJ2-1, with D maybe TRBD1 (6 bases). The sequence was obtained from a woman between 18 and 29 years old with Graves' hyperthyroidism that later progressed to Graves' ophthalmopathy. DNA of the CDR3: TGCGCCAGCAGCTTGGCCCCGTTACAGGGTGAGCAGTTCTTC. This gives the protein CASSLAPLQGEQFF.